Each of the 24 T cell receptor beta chains below was sequenced from the same sample in a study of OX40 agonist ivuxolimab in advanced cancers. Profiled with immunoSEQ multiplex PCR; TCRdb holds only in-frame clones, not every one. The sample shows 30,000 to 35,000 clones, roughly 80% of them seen only once. This specimen consisted of CD4+ or CD8+ T cells sorted from blood, obtained in a trial of the OX40 agonist ivuxolimab. These receptors were taken from an adult with an advanced solid tumor such as melanoma, head and neck, liver or kidney cancer.

The rearrangement links TRBV18 to TRBJ2-1; 7 bases agree with TRBD2. The V gene end was trimmed by 3 bases and the J gene end by 4 bases; junction bases not matched to a gene: 6. Germline loops: CDR1 KGHSH, CDR2 LQKENI. CDR3 length equals 15 residues. This chain's CDR3 is CASSPRSSGYNEQFF. The CDR3 nucleotides read TGTGCCAGCTCACCTCGGTCTAGCGGATACAATGAGCAGTTCTTC.

The chain employs TRBV7-2 and TRBJ1-1; D unclear. Germline CDR1 is SGHTA and CDR2 is FQGNSA. Trimming removed 4 bases at V and 1 base at J, with 13 bases between. CDR3 length: 15 residues. CDR3 sequence reads: CASSWAPLANTEAFF. CDR3 in DNA: TGTGCCAGCAGCTGGGCACCTCTCGCGAACACTGAAGCTTTCTTT.

This clone occurred once. The genes are TRBV2 and TRBJ2-7; D is uncertain. The V end lost 7 bases, the J end lost 1 base, and 17 bases lay between the germline ends. Germline-derived CDR1 and CDR2 are SNHLY and FYNNEI. This CDR3 spans 15 amino acids. CDR3 residues: CASKAGVGRSYEQYF. The DNA of the CDR3 is TGTGCCAGCAAGGCCGGAGTGGGAAGGTCCTACGAGCAGTACTTC.

This clone was picked up one time. The chain links TRBV6-1 to TRBJ1-5, with 7 positions matching TRBD1. After removal of 5 bases from V and 4 bases from J, the junction contained 8 bases not matched to a gene. The CDR3 is 15 amino acids. Germline CDR1 is MNHNS and CDR2 is SASEGT. The DNA for the CDR3 is TGTGCCAGCAGTCCTATGACAGGGAGTAATCAGCCCCAGCATTTT. Protein: CASSPMTGSNQPQHF.

This CDR3 reads CSAVRQNTEAFF. In DNA, the CDR3 is TGCTCAGCCGTTAGGCAGAACACTGAAGCTTTCTTT. V and J are TRBV29-1 and TRBJ1-1, with D unclear. Germline-derived CDR1 and CDR2 are SQVTM and ANQGSEA. The CDR3 is 12 residues long.

This clone was seen just once. This chain connects TRBV6-5 to TRBJ1-5; the match to TRBD1 covers 8 bases. The ends lost 2 bases at V and 5 bases at J; junction bases unmatched: 2. Germline CDR1 MNHEY, CDR2 SVGAGI. This CDR3 has 14 amino acids. Written as DNA, the CDR3 is TGTGCCAGCAGTTACGGACAGGGTTATCAGCCCCAGCATTTT. This sequence encodes CASSYGQGYQPQHF.

The CDR3 DNA follows: TGTGCCAGCAGCGTGGATCCTAGCGGGAGGGCCCGGGATGAGACCCAGTACTTC. Translation: CASSVDPSGRARDETQYF. The genes are TRBV9 and TRBJ2-5; 12 bases line up with TRBD2. The length of the CDR3 is 18 residues. The germline gives CDR1 SGDLS, CDR2 YYNGEE. The junction had 13 bases not matched to a gene; V was cut back by 2 bases and J by 5 bases.

This clone has a handful of counts. The chain is built from TRBV5-1 and TRBJ2-7, with TRBD2 matching 8 bases. Germline V gene data show CDR1 as SGHRS and CDR2 as YFSETQ. This CDR3 is 14 amino acids long. V trimming: 2 bases; J trimming: 6 bases; junction bases outside the gene matches: 7. Here the CDR3 reads CASSLAGAPREQYF. The DNA for the CDR3 is TGCGCCAGCAGCTTAGCGGGAGCGCCACGCGAGCAGTACTTC.

This rearrangement joins TRBV10-3 to TRBJ2-1, with D perhaps assigned TRBD1 or TRBD2 (5 bases each). This CDR3 spans 17 amino acids. Trimming took off 4 bases at V and 6 bases at J, with 22 bases between the two ends. Germline CDR1 and CDR2: ENHRY and SYGVKD. CDR3 protein: CAISGGMGVSSGNEQFF. The CDR3 nucleotides are TGTGCCATCAGTGGGGGGATGGGAGTTTCATCGGGCAATGAGCAGTTCTTC.

The chain links TRBV7-9 to TRBJ2-5; D uncertain. TRBJ2-7 explains the end of the DNA better; the J call may be wrong. This CDR3 comprises 12 residues. Germline CDR1 reads SEHNR; CDR2 reads FQNEAQ (reference sequence). In DNA, the CDR3 is TGTGCCAGCAGTTTTACCGGCTACGAGCAGTACTTC. This codes for CASSFTGYEQYF.

The genes are TRBV6-5 and TRBJ2-7; D unresolved. CDR1 is MNHEY and CDR2 is SVGAGI in the germline V gene. Trimming removed 6 bases from V and 0 bases from J, with 3 bases in between. This CDR3 has 11 residues. DNA of the CDR3: TGTGCCAGCAGACTCTCCTACGAGCAGTACTTC. It is translated as CASRLSYEQYF.

The J gene is TRBJ2-5, the V gene TRBV25-1; a possible D gene is TRBD2 (6 bases). Germline values: CDR1 MGHDK, CDR2 SYGVNS. The CDR3 is 16 residues long. Trimming cost V 1 base and J 5 bases, with 17 bases left between them. The CDR3 DNA sequence: TGTGCCAGCAGTGAATCGCGGGGTACGACTGATGAGACCCAGTACTTC. This codes for CASSESRGTTDETQYF.

The chain combines TRBV11-3 with TRBJ2-1, with TRBD2 identical over 13 bases. Trimming cost V 3 bases and J 7 bases; bases outside gene matches: 0. Germline V gene sequence: CDR1 SGHNT, CDR2 YENEEA. There are 14 residues in the CDR3. CDR3 DNA: TGTGCCAGCAGCTTGACTAGCGGGAGGAATGAGCAGTTCTTC. This gives the protein CASSLTSGRNEQFF.

This clone was detected only once. The chain links TRBV6-5 to TRBJ2-2; 7 nucleotides align to TRBD2. The V and J ends lost 5 bases and 5 bases, in that order; junction bases with no gene match: 5. CDR3 length: 14 amino acids. Germline V CDR1 and CDR2: MNHEY, SVGAGI. The CDR3: CASSTSGATGELFF. DNA for the CDR3: TGTGCCAGCAGTACAAGCGGGGCAACCGGGGAGCTGTTTTTT.

This clone was observed once. The J gene is TRBJ2-7, the V gene TRBV18; 10 bases align to TRBD1. CDR3 length: 16 amino acids. Germline CDR1 and CDR2: KGHSH and LQKENI. Trimming took 3 bases from V and 2 from J; bases not matched to a gene: 7. The CDR3 is CASSPRRDRGPYEQYF. CDR3 coding DNA: TGTGCCAGCTCACCCCGTCGGGACAGGGGCCCCTACGAGCAGTACTTC. The variable domain in full, completed from reference TRBV18 and TRBJ2-7, reads NAGVMQNPRHLVRRRGQEARLRCSPMKGHSHVYWYRQLPEEGLKFMVYLQKENIIDESGMPKERFSAEFPKEGPSILRIQQVVRGDSAAYFCASSPRRDRGPYEQYFGPGTRLTVT.

This chain connects TRBV5-8 to TRBJ2-1, with 13 bases that match TRBD2. V lost 5 bases to trimming and J lost 8 bases; unmatched junction nucleotides: 7. The CDR3 extends over 15 amino acids. Germline loops: CDR1 SGHTS, CDR2 YDEGEE. CDR3 in DNA: TGTGCCAGCAGATATACTAGCGGGGGGGCTTATGAGCAGTTCTTC. It translates to CASRYTSGGAYEQFF.

This clone has only one observation. DNA for the CDR3: TGTGCCAGTAGTAGGGAAGAAGACAGCGCGTTTAACTATGGCTACACCTTC. Its translation: CASSREEDSAFNYGYTF. The chain combines TRBV19 with TRBJ1-2, with a possible D match to TRBD1 (5 bases). V shed 4 bases and J shed 1 base, with 19 bases lying between them. The germline gives CDR1 LNHDA, CDR2 SQIVND (reference sequence). The CDR3 covers 17 residues.

The rearrangement links TRBV6-5 to TRBJ1-5; 7 bases are shared with TRBD1. The CDR3 consists of 15 residues. After removal of 0 bases from V and 4 bases from J, the junction contained 3 bases not matched to a gene. Per germline, CDR1 MNHEY and CDR2 SVGAGI. The CDR3 protein is CASSYSRTGNQPQHF. For the CDR3, the DNA is TGTGCCAGCAGTTACTCGAGGACAGGTAATCAGCCCCAGCATTTT.

The CDR3 DNA reads as TGCGCCAGCAGCCTGGGACAGGGACGCGAACCCCAGTACTTC. Encoded protein: CASSLGQGREPQYF. This rearrangement joins TRBV5-1 to TRBJ2-5; 9 positions agree with TRBD1. The CDR3 is 14 amino acids. V shed 4 bases and J 9 bases; nucleotides not matched to a gene: 10. Germline CDR1 and CDR2: SGHRS and YFSETQ.

This chain links TRBV9 with TRBJ1-1; D may be TRBD1 (6 bases). Trimming took 0 bases from V and 1 from J, leaving 10 bases between them. CDR1 is SGDLS, CDR2 YYNGEE, per germline. CDR3 length: 15 amino acids. CDR3 DNA: TGTGCCAGCAGCGTAGTAGACAGGAGGAACACTGAAGCTTTCTTT. It codes for CASSVVDRRNTEAFF.

This clone appeared a single time. The gene calls are TRBV4-1 and TRBJ2-2; D ambiguous. V was trimmed by 4 bases and J by 0 bases, leaving 6 bases between them. There are 14 residues in the CDR3. CDR1 and CDR2 from the germline V gene are MGHRA and YSYEKL. The CDR3 protein is CASSRMANTGELFF. CDR3 DNA: TGCGCCAGCAGCCGAATGGCGAACACCGGGGAGCTGTTTTTT.

The genes are TRBV6-5 and TRBJ1-4, with D possibly TRBD1 on 6 matching bases. CDR3 length: 15 amino acids. V gave up 3 bases and J gave up 5 bases, with 13 bases separating them. Per germline, CDR1 MNHEY and CDR2 SVGAGI. The CDR3 reads CASSYKQGGNEKLFF. The CDR3 DNA is TGTGCCAGCAGTTATAAACAGGGAGGAAATGAAAAACTGTTTTTT.

This chain uses TRBV9 with TRBJ2-7; TRBD2 matches 11 bases. The germline V gene encodes CDR1 SGDLS and CDR2 YYNGEE. CDR3 size: 18 residues. Unmatched junction bases numbered 16, after V lost 6 bases and J lost 2 bases. In nucleotides, the CDR3 is TGTGCCAGCACCCGTGGGGCTAGCGGGAGGCTCACCCCCTACGAGCAGTACTTC. Translation gives CASTRGASGRLTPYEQYF.

For the CDR3, the DNA is TGTGCCAGTAGTACAGACTCGGCTCTGAGCACAGATACGCAGTATTTT. This sequence encodes CASSTDSALSTDTQYF. V is TRBV19 and J is TRBJ2-3; D ambiguous. Germline V gene sequence: CDR1 LNHDA, CDR2 SQIVND (reference sequence). Trimming stripped 4 bases from V and 0 bases from J, with 14 bases between. This CDR3 region has 16 residues.